This T cell receptor beta chain was retrieved from a study of blood T cell repertoires in COVID-19 (TCRdb year 2020). Describing the broader study: Collaborator samples came from the United States, Italy and Spain and covered acute and convalescent phases of COVID-19. The prospective study material was composed of cDNA or gDNA derived from T cells, B-cell-depleted T cells, or PBMCs. Subjects who had been exposed to COVID-19, were actively infected with it, or had recovered from it provided the deeply sampled blood TCRbeta repertoires that made up the dataset. The repertoires were made available in a free public database intended to serve as a resource for research on the immune response to SARS-CoV-2. Samples came from the ongoing ImmuneRACE study (first 160 participants) plus 1,254 subjects from 6 global collaborators. Sample metadata almost always included a de-identified subject ID, COVID-19 status, age in years and sex. Where available, HLA class I and class II types were taken from metadata supplied by the sample provider and were not determined by assay-based typing.

Study-level results and caveats: How much clinical and demographic metadata was included differed by source and by participant, and the metadata was provided uncurated.

As to this clone: The antigen it recognizes is unknown. One base away there is no much larger clone; base qualities are not given. Other nucleotide sequences from this sample produce the same CDR3.

TCRbeta CDR3 regions were amplified from genomic DNA by means of the immunoSEQ Assay, a bias-controlled multiplex PCR. From the authors' description of their analysis: Nucleated cell counts per sample were estimated from amplification of reference gene primers within the assay. To quantify the absolute abundance of each unique TCRbeta CDR3 rearrangement, sequence reads were collapsed and filtered. For each sample, productive Simpson clonality was calculated as the square root of Simpson's diversity index over productive rearrangements. Drawn from immuneACCESS, this table holds only the in-frame rearrangements with V and J called that TCRdb kept. Clones are partly lost; checked studies trace under half to an unresolved V gene and leave the rest unexplained. D and trimming were read from the DNA, whereas the V and J calls and clone size are those reported in that table. Across this sample there are 220,000 or so clones, with 75% to 90% seen only once. The ten largest clones take up less than 7.5% of the sample.

Another Seattle source contributed samples from volunteer blood donors who had recovered from COVID-19. Whole blood was collected in K2EDTA tubes by collaborating institutions according to the institutions' own protocols. For TCRbeta analysis, collaborator samples were shipped as frozen whole blood, as isolated PBMCs, or as DNA extracted from either sample type. V sheds 5 bases and J sheds 0 bases, leaving 3 bases between their ends. CDR3 length: 12 amino acids, cysteine to phenylalanine. Left in the record is the CDR3 DNA by itself, 36 bases read in frame from the first base. As encoded in the germline V gene, CDR1 is SGHTA while CDR2 is FQGTGA.

The TCR sequence derives from a man aged 55-75 years who had recovered from COVID-19. The sample was peripheral blood. The chain joins TRBV7-3 to TRBJ2-3; the D gene is not confidently resolved. The DNA sequence is given as TGTGCCAGCAGCCCAAGCACAGATACGCAGTATTTT. Its amino acids are CASSPSTDTQYF.